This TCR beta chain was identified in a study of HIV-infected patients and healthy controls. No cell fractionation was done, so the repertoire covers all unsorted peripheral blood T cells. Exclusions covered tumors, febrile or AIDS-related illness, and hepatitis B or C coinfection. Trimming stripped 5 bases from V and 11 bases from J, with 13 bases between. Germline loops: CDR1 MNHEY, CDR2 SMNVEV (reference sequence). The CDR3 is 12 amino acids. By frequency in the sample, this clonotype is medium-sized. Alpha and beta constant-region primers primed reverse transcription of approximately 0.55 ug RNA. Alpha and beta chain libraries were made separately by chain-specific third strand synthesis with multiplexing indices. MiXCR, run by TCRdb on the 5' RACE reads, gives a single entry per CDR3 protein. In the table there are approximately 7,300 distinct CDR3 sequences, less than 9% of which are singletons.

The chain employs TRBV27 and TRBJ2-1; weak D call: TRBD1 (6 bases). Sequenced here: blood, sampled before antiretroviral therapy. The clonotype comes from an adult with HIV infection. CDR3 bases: TGTGCCAGCAGTCGCAATACAGGGCAGCAGTTCTTC. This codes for CASSRNTGQQFF.